This record covers a single TCR beta chain. Its cognate antigen is unknown. This sample stems from a study of Ad26.COV2.S vaccination and SARS-CoV-2 variants. Study overall: Once, or twice with 56 days between doses, Ad26.COV2.S was given intramuscularly.

The treatment: some 20 received Ad26.COV2.S at low or high dose, single or two shots; a few received placebo; per-sample allocation not given. Day 63 after the first injection of vaccine or placebo was the sampling time. In Boston, an adult donor aged 18-55 years took part. The CDR3 runs to 15 residues. J was trimmed by 8 bases and V by 4 bases; bases with no gene match: 10. CDR1 and CDR2 (germline): SGHRS, YFSETQ. The study, taken as a whole, reports: Reported post-vaccination CD8+ and CD4+ T cell responses to spike showed substantial breadth. The TCR breadth and depth analyses may have understated or missed part of the total T cell responses.

Here immunoSEQ multiplex PCR was the method, and the copy in TCRdb shows in-frame clones only, minus some. The sample contains a few hundred thousand clones, about 83% of which appear only once. J is TRBJ2-1 and V is TRBV5-1; 9 nucleotides match TRBD2. Sample: peripheral blood, taken in a trial of Ad26.COV2.S vaccine versus placebo. This receptor was identified in a person aged 18 to 65 who received the Ad26.COV2.S COVID-19 vaccine or a placebo. The CDR3 nucleotides are TGCGCCAGCAGCGGGGGACTAGCCCTTCTCGATGAGCAGTTCTTC. It specifies CASSGGLALLDEQFF.